These 24 T cell receptor beta chains were sequenced from one sample in a study of cytomegalovirus exposure and HLA in healthy donors. The PCR had 60 Vbeta and 13 Jbeta primers. TCRdb keeps only in-frame clones here, not all; method: immunoSEQ multiplex PCR. Here the sample spans more than 150,000 clones, 70% to 90% being singletons. The sequenced sample was PBMCs. These receptors all come from a man aged 18 to 29 in good health and CMV-seropositive.

This chain links TRBV25-1 with TRBJ1-2, with D maybe TRBD1 (5 bases). The V end lost 8 bases, the J end lost 1 base, and 14 bases lay between the germline ends. The CDR3 sequence is 14 residues long. CDR1 and CDR2 from the germline V gene are MGHDK and SYGVNS. The CDR3 region is CASLAGMGNYGYTF. The CDR3 DNA sequence: TGTGCCAGCCTGGCAGGGATGGGTAACTATGGCTACACCTTC.

The chain joins TRBV5-6 to TRBJ2-5, with 9 bases lining up with TRBD1. There are 16 residues in the CDR3. The germline V gene has CDR1 SGHDT and CDR2 YYEEEE. With 4 bases clipped from V and 3 bases from J, the junction kept 10 bases outside the gene matches. DNA of the CDR3: TGTGCCAGCAGCAACGAACAGGGGGCGCACAAAGAGACCCAGTACTTC. Protein: CASSNEQGAHKETQYF. The full variable domain, rest sourced from reference TRBV5-6 and TRBJ2-5, is DAGVTQSPTHLIKTRGQQVTLRCSPKSGHDTVSWYQQALGQGPQFIFQYYEEEERQRGNFPDRFSGHQFPNYSSELNVNALLLGDSALYLCASSNEQGAHKETQYFGPGTRLLVL.

The CDR3 protein is CASSDRLSYEQYF. The CDR3 DNA follows: TGTGCCAGCAGCGACCGACTATCTTACGAGCAGTACTTC. The rearrangement links TRBV7-2 to TRBJ2-7; a weak D match, TRBD2 (5 bases). Germline V lookup: CDR1 SGHTA, CDR2 FQGNSA. The V gene lost 5 bases and the J gene lost 4 bases, with 12 bases spanning the gap. The CDR3 runs 13 residues.

V and J are TRBV7-2 and TRBJ2-5; maybe TRBD2 (5 bases). The ends were cut back, 5 bases at V and 5 bases at J, with 9 bases in the middle. The CDR3 sequence is 12 residues long. Germline lookup yields CDR1 SGHTA and CDR2 FQGNSA. CDR3 loop: CASSGGRETQYF. The CDR3 DNA is TGTGCCAGCAGCGGAGGCCGGGAGACCCAGTACTTC.

The table lists this clone with a few counts. The rearrangement links TRBV18 to TRBJ1-4; perhaps TRBD1 as D (5 bases). Germline CDR1 is KGHSH and CDR2 is LQKENI. Trimming pared 0 bases from V and 5 bases from J, leaving 10 bases between. The CDR3 has 15 amino acids. CDR3 bases: TGTGCCAGCTCACCACCGGGGCACGGAAATGAAAAACTGTTTTTT. Encoded protein: CASSPPGHGNEKLFF.

Worth noting for this clone: The conserved phenylalanine or tryptophan normally closing the CDR3 is absent here, so this likely arose from a read error. The rearrangement joins TRBV27 to TRBJ1-1, with D maybe TRBD1 (5 bases). CDR3 length: 13 residues. Trimming removed 6 bases from V and 5 bases from J, with 13 bases in between. Germline CDR1 is MNHEY and CDR2 is SMNVEV (reference sequence). CDR3 sequence: CASSVGWGTEAFS. The DNA of the CDR3 is TGTGCCAGCAGCGTGGGTTGGGGGACTGAAGCTTTCTCT.

This CDR3 reads CASRVAGAYEQYF. Here the CDR3 DNA reads TGTGCCAGCAGAGTAGCGGGGGCCTACGAGCAGTACTTC. The chain combines TRBV6-1 with TRBJ2-7, with 9 positions matching TRBD2. Trimming removed 6 bases from V and 2 bases from J; junction bases left unmatched: 2. From germline, CDR1 is MNHNS and CDR2 SASEGT. The CDR3 is 13 residues long.

With regard to this clone: At one boundary the junction diverges from the germline segment, which might be a read error. The V and J genes are TRBV2 and TRBJ1-1; D uncertain. Per the germline V gene, CDR1 is SNHLY and CDR2 is FYNNEI. This CDR3 is built from 11 residues. In nucleotides, the CDR3 is TGTGCTAGCACCGAGGGATTCCAAGCTTTCTTT. Its protein is CASTEGFQAFF.

The chain couples TRBV9 to TRBJ2-1, with unresolved D. Trimming took 0 bases from V and 4 from J, leaving 8 bases between them. The V gene's germline CDR1 is SGDLS and CDR2 YYNGEE. This CDR3 region has 14 residues. Written as DNA, the CDR3 is TGTGCCAGCAGCGTAGCTCCCAGTTACAATGAGCAGTTCTTC. As protein: CASSVAPSYNEQFF.

This chain joins TRBV15 and TRBJ2-1, with a tentative D call TRBD2 (6 bases). This CDR3 contains 12 residues. Trimming took 2 bases from V and 12 from J, leaving 11 bases between them. CDR1 LNHNV and CDR2 YYDKDF come from the germline V gene (reference sequence). The CDR3 bases are TGTGCCACCAGCAGACTCACCGGGGGGCAGTTCTTC. Its protein is CATSRLTGGQFF.

The V call is TRBV9, the J call TRBJ2-2; 11 positions match TRBD2. The CDR3 runs to 19 residues. Trimming removed 2 bases from V and 0 bases from J; junction bases left unmatched: 9. Germline V gives CDR1 SGDLS, CDR2 YYNGEE. The CDR3 is CASSVIPGTSGSNTGELFF. DNA of the CDR3: TGTGCCAGCAGCGTGATACCCGGGACTAGCGGTTCGAACACCGGGGAGCTGTTTTTT.

This chain uses TRBV7-2 with TRBJ2-2; a possible D gene is TRBD2 (6 bases). Germline values: CDR1 SGHTA, CDR2 FQGNSA. The CDR3 consists of 17 residues. V lost 4 bases to trimming and J lost 3 bases, with 18 bases between them. The CDR3 DNA reads TGTGCCAGCAGCTCCCCAGGGCGGGGACTCCACACCGGGGAGCTGTTTTTT. It encodes CASSSPGRGLHTGELFF.

A few counts support this clone. V gene TRBV5-8 combines with J gene TRBJ2-6; 8 positions agree with TRBD1. J gave up 1 base and V 4 bases, and 7 bases lay outside the gene matches. In germline, CDR1 is SGHTS, CDR2 YDEGEE. The CDR3 covers 17 residues. The CDR3, as DNA: TGTGCCAGCAGCCCGTGGGGACAGGTGTCTGGGGCCAACGTCCTGACTTTC. Translation: CASSPWGQVSGANVLTF.

This clone was seen a few times. The V call is TRBV14, the J call TRBJ2-2; D perhaps matches TRBD2 (6 bases). This CDR3 contains 15 residues. Germline V gene data show CDR1 as SGHDN and CDR2 as FVKESK. Trimming stripped 1 base from V and 5 bases from J, with 11 bases between. The CDR3 region is CASSQASGGTGELFF. Written as DNA, the CDR3 is TGTGCCAGCAGCCAAGCTTCCGGAGGGACCGGGGAGCTGTTTTTT.

The chain carries TRBV7-2 and TRBJ1-2; 9 nucleotides match TRBD1. Germline V lookup: CDR1 SGHTA, CDR2 FQGNSA. The CDR3 totals 14 residues. V trimming: 6 bases; J trimming: 5 bases; junction bases outside the gene matches: 7. The CDR3 nucleotides are TGTGCCAGCAGAAAAACAGGGGGCGGATATGGCTACACCTTC. Translation: CASRKTGGGYGYTF.

CDR3 amino acids: CASSSLGASYNSPLHF. In DNA form, the CDR3 reads TGTGCCAGCAGCTCACTGGGAGCGTCGTATAATTCACCCCTCCACTTT. V gene TRBV7-9 combines with J gene TRBJ1-6; D remains unclear. The CDR3 length is 16 residues. Germline V CDR1 and CDR2: SEHNR, FQNEAQ (reference sequence). Trimming removed 4 bases at V and 4 bases at J, with 14 bases between.

This clone is a singleton in its sample. This sequence joins TRBV5-1 and TRBJ2-3; TRBD1 agrees at 10 bases. The length of the CDR3 is 14 residues. Germline V gene data show CDR1 as SGHRS and CDR2 as YFSETQ. V gave up 4 bases and J gave up 3 bases; unmatched junction bases: 2. CDR3 bases: TGCGCCAGCAGCGCGGGACAGGGGACAGATACGCAGTATTTT. This codes for CASSAGQGTDTQYF.

In this sample, this clone turned up once. The chain is built from TRBV14 and TRBJ2-3; 8 bases fit TRBD2. The CDR3 spans 19 residues. V trimming: 1 base; J trimming: 0 bases; junction bases outside the gene matches: 12. Germline-derived CDR1 and CDR2 are SGHDN and FVKESK. The CDR3 sequence is CASSQGRGGLLSSTDTQYF. CDR3 sequence (DNA): TGTGCCAGCAGCCAAGGTCGGGGGGGCCTCTTAAGCAGCACAGATACGCAGTATTTT.

The sample holds one count of this clone. At one boundary the junction diverges from the germline segment, which might be a read error. The chain recombines TRBV7-9 with TRBJ1-3; D uncertain. Germline V gene sequence: CDR1 SEHNR, CDR2 FQNEAQ (reference sequence). The CDR3 spans 17 residues. CDR3 in amino acids: CSSSLGHSFNSGNTIYF. The DNA of the CDR3 is TGTTCCAGCAGCTTAGGGCACAGCTTTAACTCTGGAAACACCATATATTTT. Filled out from reference TRBV7-9 and TRBJ1-3, the complete variable domain reads DTGVSQNPRHKITKRGQNVTFRCDPISEHNRLYWYRQTLGQGPEFLTYFQNEAQLEKSRLLSDRFSAERPKGSFSTLEIQRTEQGDSAMYLCSSSLGHSFNSGNTIYFGEGSWLTVV.

The count of this clone is one. This chain joins TRBV7-2 and TRBJ2-7, with TRBD1 matching 7 bases. CDR3 size: 15 residues. Germline lookup yields CDR1 SGHTA and CDR2 FQGNSA. Unmatched junction bases numbered 11, after V lost 7 bases and J lost 2 bases. The CDR3 sequence: CASNRPGQNPYEQYF. The CDR3 bases are TGTGCCAGCAACCGGCCGGGACAGAACCCCTACGAGCAGTACTTC.

The V call is TRBV6-1, the J call TRBJ2-5; a weak D match, TRBD1 (7 bases). The CDR3 totals 12 residues. CDR1 and CDR2 (germline): MNHNS, SASEGT. V was cut by 6 bases and J by 5 bases, with 10 bases left in between. DNA for the CDR3: TGTGCCAGCAGCGGAGGGGGCGAGACCCAGTACTTC. Translating it yields CASSGGGETQYF.

V usage is TRBV19 and J usage is TRBJ2-2; unclear D gene. Germline assignment: CDR1 LNHDA and CDR2 SQIVND (reference sequence). V lost 3 bases and J 1 base, leaving 12 bases between the germline ends. This CDR3 has 16 amino acids. The CDR3 bases are TGTGCCAGTAGTATTCAGGCAGGTCAGAACACCGGGGAGCTGTTTTTT. This encodes CASSIQAGQNTGELFF.

Comments on this clone: Germline and junction disagree at one end, which may indicate a read error. V usage is TRBV5-4 and J usage is TRBJ2-3, with TRBD1 matching over 7 bases. There are 15 residues in the CDR3. Germline V gene lookup returns CDR1 SGHNT and CDR2 YYREEE (reference sequence). The CDR3, as DNA: TGTGCCAGCAGCCAATTGGGACAGCGCACCGATACGCAGTATTTT. Protein: CASSQLGQRTDTQYF.

The chain couples TRBV7-9 to TRBJ2-2; 7 bases map to TRBD1. Unmatched junction bases numbered 11, after V lost 5 bases and J lost 2 bases. Germline CDR1 is SEHNR and CDR2 is FQNEAQ (reference sequence). CDR3 length: 17 amino acids. CDR3 in amino acids: CASSIPSGTENTGELFF. The CDR3 nucleotides are TGTGCCAGCAGCATACCCTCGGGGACAGAAAACACCGGGGAGCTGTTTTTT.